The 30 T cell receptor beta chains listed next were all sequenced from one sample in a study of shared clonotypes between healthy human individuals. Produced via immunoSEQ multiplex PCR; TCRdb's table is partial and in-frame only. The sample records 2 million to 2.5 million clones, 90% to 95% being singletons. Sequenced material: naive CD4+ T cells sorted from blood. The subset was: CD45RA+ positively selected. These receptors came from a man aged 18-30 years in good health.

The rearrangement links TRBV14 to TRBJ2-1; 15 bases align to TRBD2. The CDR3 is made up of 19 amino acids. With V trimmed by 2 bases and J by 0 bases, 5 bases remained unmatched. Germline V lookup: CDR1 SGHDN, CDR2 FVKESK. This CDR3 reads CASSQTGLAGGSSYNEQFF. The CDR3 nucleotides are TGTGCCAGCAGCCAAACCGGACTAGCGGGAGGGAGCTCCTACAATGAGCAGTTCTTC.

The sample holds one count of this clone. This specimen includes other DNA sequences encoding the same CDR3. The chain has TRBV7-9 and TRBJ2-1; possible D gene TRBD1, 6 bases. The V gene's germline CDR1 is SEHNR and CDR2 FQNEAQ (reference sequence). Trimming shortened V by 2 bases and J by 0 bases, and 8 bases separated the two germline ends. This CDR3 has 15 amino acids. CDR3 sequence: CASSLRGSSYNEQFF. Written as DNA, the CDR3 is TGTGCCAGCAGCTTAAGGGGGAGCTCCTACAATGAGCAGTTCTTC. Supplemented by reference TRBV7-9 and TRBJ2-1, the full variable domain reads DTGVSQNPRHKITKRGQNVTFRCDPISEHNRLYWYRQTLGQGPEFLTYFQNEAQLEKSRLLSDRFSAERPKGSFSTLEIQRTEQGDSAMYLCASSLRGSSYNEQFFGPGTRLTVL.

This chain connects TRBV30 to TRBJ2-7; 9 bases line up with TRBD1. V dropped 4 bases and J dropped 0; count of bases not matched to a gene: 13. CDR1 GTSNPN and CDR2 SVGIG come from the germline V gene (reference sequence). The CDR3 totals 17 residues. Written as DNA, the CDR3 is TGTGCCTGGACCGGGACAGGGAAAGCTCTCGGCTCCTACGAGCAGTACTTC. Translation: CAWTGTGKALGSYEQYF.

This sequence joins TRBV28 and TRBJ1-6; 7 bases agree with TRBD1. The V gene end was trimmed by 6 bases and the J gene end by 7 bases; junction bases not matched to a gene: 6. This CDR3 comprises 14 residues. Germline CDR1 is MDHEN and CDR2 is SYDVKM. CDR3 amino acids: CASSRDSKNSPLHF. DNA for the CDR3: TGTGCCAGCAGCCGGGACAGCAAAAATTCACCCCTCCACTTT.

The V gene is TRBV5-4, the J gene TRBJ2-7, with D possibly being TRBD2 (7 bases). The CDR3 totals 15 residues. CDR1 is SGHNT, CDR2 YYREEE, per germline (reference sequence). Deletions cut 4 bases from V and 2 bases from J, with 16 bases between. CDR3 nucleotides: TGTGCCAGCAGCCCAGGCGGGGGCTTTACCTACGAGCAGTACTTC. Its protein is CASSPGGGFTYEQYF.

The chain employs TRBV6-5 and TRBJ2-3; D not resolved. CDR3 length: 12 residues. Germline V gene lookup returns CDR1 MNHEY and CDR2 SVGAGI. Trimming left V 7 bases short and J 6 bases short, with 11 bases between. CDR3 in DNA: TGTGCCAGCACCCCCAGTTCGGATACGCAGTATTTT. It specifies CASTPSSDTQYF.

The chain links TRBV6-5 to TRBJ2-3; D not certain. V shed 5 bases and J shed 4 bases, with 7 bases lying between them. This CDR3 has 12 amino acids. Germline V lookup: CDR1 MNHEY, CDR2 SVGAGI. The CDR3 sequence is CASSPHADTQYF. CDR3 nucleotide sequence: TGTGCCAGCAGTCCCCACGCAGATACGCAGTATTTT.

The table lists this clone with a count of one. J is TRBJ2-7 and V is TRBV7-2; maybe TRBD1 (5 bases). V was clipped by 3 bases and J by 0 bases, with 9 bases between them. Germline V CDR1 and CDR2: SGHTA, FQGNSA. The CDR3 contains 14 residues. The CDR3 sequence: CASSFDSSSYEQYF. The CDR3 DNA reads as TGTGCCAGCAGCTTCGACAGTAGCTCCTACGAGCAGTACTTC. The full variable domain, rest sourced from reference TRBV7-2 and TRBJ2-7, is GAGVSQSPSNKVTEKGKDVELRCDPISGHTALYWYRQSLGQGLEFLIYFQGNSAPDKSGLPSDRFSAERTGGSVSTLTIQRTQQEDSAVYLCASSFDSSSYEQYFGPGTRLTVT.

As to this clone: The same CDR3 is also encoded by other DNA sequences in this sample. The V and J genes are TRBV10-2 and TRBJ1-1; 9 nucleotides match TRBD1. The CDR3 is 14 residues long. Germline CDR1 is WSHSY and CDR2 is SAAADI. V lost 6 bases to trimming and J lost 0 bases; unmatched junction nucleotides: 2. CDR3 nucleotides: TGCGCCAGCAGGGGACAGGGATTGAACACTGAAGCTTTCTTT. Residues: CASRGQGLNTEAFF.

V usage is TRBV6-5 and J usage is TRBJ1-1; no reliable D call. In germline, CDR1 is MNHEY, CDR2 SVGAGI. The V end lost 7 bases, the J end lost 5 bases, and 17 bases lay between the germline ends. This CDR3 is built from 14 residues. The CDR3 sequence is CASTPESGGTEAFF. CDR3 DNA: TGTGCCAGCACACCAGAATCAGGAGGGACTGAAGCTTTCTTT.

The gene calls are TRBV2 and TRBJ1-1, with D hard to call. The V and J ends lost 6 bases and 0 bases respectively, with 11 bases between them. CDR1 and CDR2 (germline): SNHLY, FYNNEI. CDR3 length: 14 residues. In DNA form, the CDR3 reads TGTGCCAGCAGAAAACGGTCAATGAACACTGAAGCTTTCTTT. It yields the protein CASRKRSMNTEAFF.

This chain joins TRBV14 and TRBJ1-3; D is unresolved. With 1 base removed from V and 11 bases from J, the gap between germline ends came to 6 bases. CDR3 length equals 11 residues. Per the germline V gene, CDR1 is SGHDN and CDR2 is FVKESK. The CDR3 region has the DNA TGTGCCAGCAGCCAAGCGGGATCCATATATTTT. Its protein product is CASSQAGSIYF.

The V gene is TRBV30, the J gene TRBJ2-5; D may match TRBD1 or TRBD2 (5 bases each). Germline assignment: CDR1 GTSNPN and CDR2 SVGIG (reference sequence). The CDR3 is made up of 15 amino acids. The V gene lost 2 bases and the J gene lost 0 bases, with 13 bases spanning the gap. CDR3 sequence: CAWSSKGTYQETQYF. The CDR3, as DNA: TGTGCCTGGAGTTCGAAGGGGACCTACCAAGAGACCCAGTACTTC.

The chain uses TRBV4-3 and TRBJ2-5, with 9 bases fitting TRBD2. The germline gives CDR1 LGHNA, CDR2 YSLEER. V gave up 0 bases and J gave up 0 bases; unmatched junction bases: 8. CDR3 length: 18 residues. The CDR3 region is CASSQDLGTSGYQETQYF. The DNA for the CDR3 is TGCGCCAGCAGCCAAGATCTAGGAACTAGCGGGTACCAAGAGACCCAGTACTTC.

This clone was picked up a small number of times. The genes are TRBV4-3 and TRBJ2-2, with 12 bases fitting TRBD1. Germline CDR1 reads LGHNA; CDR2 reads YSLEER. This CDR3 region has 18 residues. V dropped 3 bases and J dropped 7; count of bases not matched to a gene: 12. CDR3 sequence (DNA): TGCGCCAGCAGCCACCTCGTCCCGGGACAGGGGGCGGGCGGGGAGCTGTTTTTT. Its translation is CASSHLVPGQGAGGELFF.

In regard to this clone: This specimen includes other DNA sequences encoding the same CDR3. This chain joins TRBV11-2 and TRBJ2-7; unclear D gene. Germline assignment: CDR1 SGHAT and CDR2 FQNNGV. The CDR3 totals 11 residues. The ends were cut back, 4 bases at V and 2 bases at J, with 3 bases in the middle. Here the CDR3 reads CASSSTYEQYF. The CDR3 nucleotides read TGTGCCAGCAGCTCGACCTACGAGCAGTACTTC.

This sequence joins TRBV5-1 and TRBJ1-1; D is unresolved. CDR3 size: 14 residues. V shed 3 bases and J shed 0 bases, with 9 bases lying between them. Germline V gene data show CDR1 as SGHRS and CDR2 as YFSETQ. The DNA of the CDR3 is TGCGCCAGCAGCTCCGAATCGGTGAACACTGAAGCTTTCTTT. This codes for CASSSESVNTEAFF. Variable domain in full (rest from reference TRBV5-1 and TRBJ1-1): KAGVTQTPRYLIKTRGQQVTLSCSPISGHRSVSWYQQTPGQGLQFLFEYFSETQRNKGNFPGRFSGRQFSNSRSEMNVSTLELGDSALYLCASSSESVNTEAFFGQGTRLTVV.

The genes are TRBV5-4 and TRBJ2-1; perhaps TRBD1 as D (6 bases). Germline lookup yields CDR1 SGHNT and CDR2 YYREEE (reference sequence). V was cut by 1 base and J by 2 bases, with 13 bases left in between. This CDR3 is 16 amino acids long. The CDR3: CASSLPDRFAYNEQFF. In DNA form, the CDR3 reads TGTGCCAGCAGCTTGCCCGACAGGTTCGCCTACAATGAGCAGTTCTTC.

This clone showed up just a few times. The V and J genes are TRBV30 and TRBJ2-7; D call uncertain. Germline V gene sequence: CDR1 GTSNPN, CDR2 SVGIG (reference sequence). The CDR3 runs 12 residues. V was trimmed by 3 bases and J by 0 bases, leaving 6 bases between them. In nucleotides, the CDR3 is TGTGCCTGGAGACCGTACTCCTACGAGCAGTACTTC. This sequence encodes CAWRPYSYEQYF.

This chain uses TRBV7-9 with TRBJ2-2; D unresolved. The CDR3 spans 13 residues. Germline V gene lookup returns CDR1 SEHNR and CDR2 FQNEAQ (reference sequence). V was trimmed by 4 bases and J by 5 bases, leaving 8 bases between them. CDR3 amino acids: CASSSGETGELFF. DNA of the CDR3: TGTGCCAGCAGCTCCGGCGAGACCGGGGAGCTGTTTTTT.

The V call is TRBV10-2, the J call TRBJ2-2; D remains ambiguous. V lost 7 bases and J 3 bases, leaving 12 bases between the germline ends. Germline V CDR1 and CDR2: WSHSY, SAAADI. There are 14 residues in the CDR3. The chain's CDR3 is CASISPGDTGELFF. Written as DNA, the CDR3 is TGCGCCAGCATTAGTCCCGGTGACACCGGGGAGCTGTTTTTT.

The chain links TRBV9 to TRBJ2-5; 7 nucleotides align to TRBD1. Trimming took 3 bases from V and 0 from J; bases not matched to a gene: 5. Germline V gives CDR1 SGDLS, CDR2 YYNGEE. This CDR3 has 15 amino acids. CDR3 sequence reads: CASSERDSHQETQYF. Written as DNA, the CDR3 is TGTGCCAGCAGCGAAAGGGACAGTCACCAAGAGACCCAGTACTTC. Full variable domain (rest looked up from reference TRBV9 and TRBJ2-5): DSGVTQTPKHLITATGQRVTLRCSPRSGDLSVYWYQQSLDQGLQFLIQYYNGEERAKGNILERFSAQQFPDLHSELNLSSLELGDSALYFCASSERDSHQETQYFGPGTRLLVL.

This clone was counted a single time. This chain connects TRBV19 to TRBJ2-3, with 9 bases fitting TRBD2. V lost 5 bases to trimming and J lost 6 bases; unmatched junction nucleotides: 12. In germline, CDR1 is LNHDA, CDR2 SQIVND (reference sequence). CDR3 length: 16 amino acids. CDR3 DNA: TGTGCCAGTAGTCTGTCCCCCAGCGGGGGGAGGGATACGCAGTATTTT. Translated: CASSLSPSGGRDTQYF. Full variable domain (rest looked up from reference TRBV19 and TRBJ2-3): DGGITQSPKYLFRKEGQNVTLSCEQNLNHDAMYWYRQDPGQGLRLIYYSQIVNDFQKGDIAEGYSVSREKKESFPLTVTSAQKNPTAFYLCASSLSPSGGRDTQYFGPGTRLTVL.

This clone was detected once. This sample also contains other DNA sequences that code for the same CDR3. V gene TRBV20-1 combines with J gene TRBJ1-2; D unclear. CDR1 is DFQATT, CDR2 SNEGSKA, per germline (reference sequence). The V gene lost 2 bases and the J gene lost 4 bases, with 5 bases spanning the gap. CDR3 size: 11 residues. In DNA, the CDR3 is TGCAGTGCTAGACATCGCTATGGCTACACCTTC. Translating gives CSARHRYGYTF.

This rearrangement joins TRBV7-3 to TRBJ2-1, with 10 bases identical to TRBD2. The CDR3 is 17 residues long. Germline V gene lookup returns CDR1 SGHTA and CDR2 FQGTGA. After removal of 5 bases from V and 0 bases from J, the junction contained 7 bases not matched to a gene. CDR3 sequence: CASSPTSGVSSYNEQFF. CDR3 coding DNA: TGTGCCAGCAGCCCCACTAGCGGGGTGAGCTCCTACAATGAGCAGTTCTTC.

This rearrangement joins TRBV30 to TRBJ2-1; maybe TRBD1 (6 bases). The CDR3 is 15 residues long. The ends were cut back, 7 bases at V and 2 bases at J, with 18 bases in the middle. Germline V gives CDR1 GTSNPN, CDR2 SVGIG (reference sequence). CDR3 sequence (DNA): TGTGCCTACTTCAGGGGCAGGAATACCTACAATGAGCAGTTCTTC. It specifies CAYFRGRNTYNEQFF.

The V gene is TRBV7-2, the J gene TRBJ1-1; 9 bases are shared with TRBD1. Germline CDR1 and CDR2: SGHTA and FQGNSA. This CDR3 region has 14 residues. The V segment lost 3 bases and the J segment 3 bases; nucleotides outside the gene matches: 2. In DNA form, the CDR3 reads TGTGCCAGCAGCTTGGGACAGGGCCACACTGAAGCTTTCTTT. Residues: CASSLGQGHTEAFF.

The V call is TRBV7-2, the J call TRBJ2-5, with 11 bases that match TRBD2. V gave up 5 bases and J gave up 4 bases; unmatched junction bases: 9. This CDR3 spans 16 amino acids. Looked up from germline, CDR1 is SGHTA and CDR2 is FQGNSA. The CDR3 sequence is CASSQLPGTSGETQYF. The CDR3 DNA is TGTGCCAGCAGCCAACTCCCTGGGACTAGCGGAGAGACCCAGTACTTC.

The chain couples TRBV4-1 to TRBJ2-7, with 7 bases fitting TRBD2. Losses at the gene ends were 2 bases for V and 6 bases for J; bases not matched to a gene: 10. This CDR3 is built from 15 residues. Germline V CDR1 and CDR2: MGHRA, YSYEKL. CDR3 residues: CASSQSGTGSGEQYF. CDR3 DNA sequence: TGCGCCAGCAGCCAAAGCGGGACCGGCTCTGGCGAGCAGTACTTC.

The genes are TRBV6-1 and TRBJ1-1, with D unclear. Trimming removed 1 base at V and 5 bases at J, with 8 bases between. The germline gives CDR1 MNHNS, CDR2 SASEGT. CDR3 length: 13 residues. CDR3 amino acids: CASSEGVRTEAFF. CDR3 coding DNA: TGTGCCAGCAGTGAAGGGGTTCGGACTGAAGCTTTCTTT.